One and the same sample provided the 20 T cell receptor beta chains below, sequenced in a study of response to subunit inactivated influenza vaccine. TCRdb re-called the RT-PCR reads through MiXCR, storing one row per CDR3 protein. The table lists some 500,000 distinct CDR3 sequences, 10% to 15% of them singletons. The source was PBMCs from blood, collected more than 35 days after vaccination. These receptors came from a man aged 50 or older who received an inactivated influenza vaccine.

This clonotype was recorded a few times. The chain recombines TRBV24-1 with TRBJ1-2; the D is unclear. From germline, CDR1 is KGHDR and CDR2 SFDVKD. The CDR3 sequence is 14 residues long. Trimming stripped 9 bases from V and 3 bases from J, with 16 bases between. The CDR3 protein is CATSPGNSYYGYTF. Written as DNA, the CDR3 is TGTGCCACCTCACCTGGGAACAGTTACTATGGCTACACCTTC.

This clonotype occurred a few times. V and J are TRBV20-1 and TRBJ2-1, with 8 bases that match TRBD2. In germline, CDR1 is DFQATT, CDR2 SNEGSKA (reference sequence). The CDR3 is 15 amino acids. The V segment lost 0 bases and the J segment 6 bases; nucleotides outside the gene matches: 7. In nucleotides, the CDR3 is TGCAGTGCTAGAGATTTTGGACTAGCATCCAATGAGCAGTTCTTC. As protein: CSARDFGLASNEQFF.

This clonotype was seen only a few times. The chain has TRBV20-1 and TRBJ1-1; maybe TRBD1 (5 bases). Germline values: CDR1 DFQATT, CDR2 SNEGSKA (reference sequence). The CDR3 covers 14 residues. V gave up 3 bases and J gave up 0 bases, with 11 bases separating them. CDR3 in amino acids: CSASLARVNTEAFF. The CDR3 DNA reads TGCAGTGCTAGCTTGGCCAGGGTGAACACTGAAGCTTTCTTT.

The V and J genes are TRBV25-1 and TRBJ2-2; D is possibly TRBD2 (6 bases). The CDR3 length is 14 residues. V shed 5 bases and J shed 5 bases, with 12 bases lying between them. Germline V gene data show CDR1 as MGHDK and CDR2 as SYGVNS. The chain's CDR3 is CASSRAGTTGELFF. As DNA, the CDR3 is TGTGCCAGCAGTAGGGCAGGGACTACCGGGGAGCTGTTTTTT.

The chain has TRBV2 and TRBJ2-3; 7 bases fit TRBD1. The CDR3 consists of 14 residues. Unmatched junction bases numbered 6, after V lost 5 bases and J lost 4 bases. CDR1 is SNHLY, CDR2 FYNNEI, per germline. CDR3 bases: TGTGCCAGCAGTCGACAGGGCGGCCCAGATACGCAGTATTTT. The encoded protein is CASSRQGGPDTQYF.

This clonotype came up a few times. The J gene is TRBJ1-2, the V gene TRBV13; D is unclear. Trimming cost V 5 bases and J 9 bases, with 16 bases left between them. The CDR3 runs 13 residues. CDR1 and CDR2 (germline): PRHDT, FYEKMQ (reference sequence). The CDR3 reads CASSLRDWLRYTF. The DNA of the CDR3 is TGTGCCAGCAGCCTCCGGGATTGGCTGCGCTACACCTTC.

In regard to this clonotype: One end of the junction fails to match germline, which may point to a read error. This chain connects TRBV20-1 to TRBJ2-5, with 12 positions matching TRBD2. Germline loops: CDR1 DFQATT, CDR2 SNEGSKA (reference sequence). The CDR3 contains 14 residues. The CDR3 DNA reads TGCAGTACTAGGACTAGCGGGAACCAAGAGACCCAGTACTTC. Its translation: CSTRTSGNQETQYF.

This clonotype came up a few times. The J gene is TRBJ2-1, the V gene TRBV7-6; 13 bases are shared with TRBD2. The length of the CDR3 is 17 residues. The ends lost 5 bases at V and 1 base at J; junction bases unmatched: 5. Looked up from germline, CDR1 is SGHVS and CDR2 is FNYEAQ. CDR3 in DNA: TGTGCCAGCAGCCCCCGACTAGCGGGGGGTTCCTACAATGAGCAGTTCTTC. This codes for CASSPRLAGGSYNEQFF.

DNA of the CDR3: TGTGCCAGCAGCCTTGTCCGGGACAGAGAGCAGTTCTTC. Translation: CASSLVRDREQFF. This chain uses TRBV7-6 with TRBJ2-1; TRBD1 matches at 7 bases. CDR3 length equals 13 residues. Germline-derived CDR1 and CDR2 are SGHVS and FNYEAQ. V dropped 5 bases and J dropped 10; count of bases not matched to a gene: 8.

This sequence joins TRBV11-2 and TRBJ2-2; no clear D. Germline V gene sequence: CDR1 SGHAT, CDR2 FQNNGV. V was clipped by 5 bases and J by 7 bases, with 11 bases between them. There are 13 residues in the CDR3. In DNA, the CDR3 is TGTGCCAGCAGCCCCCTTACACGCGGGGAGCTGTTTTTT. Its protein is CASSPLTRGELFF.

CDR3 sequence (DNA): TGTGCCAGCAGCCAATTTGGGGTCTCCTACGAGCAGTACTTC. Translated, it gives CASSQFGVSYEQYF. The V call is TRBV14, the J call TRBJ2-7, with D hard to call. The germline V and J ends were trimmed by 2 bases and 0 bases, with 8 bases remaining between them. CDR3 length: 14 residues. Germline V lookup: CDR1 SGHDN, CDR2 FVKESK. The variable domain in full, with the rest retrieved from reference TRBV14 and TRBJ2-7, is EAGVTQFPSHSVIEKGQTVTLRCDPISGHDNLYWYRRVMGKEIKFLLHFVKESKQDESGMPNNRFLAERTGGTYSTLKVQPAELEDSGVYFCASSQFGVSYEQYFGPGTRLTVT.

The chain links TRBV29-1 to TRBJ2-6; perhaps TRBD1 as D (5 bases). Germline V gene data show CDR1 as SQVTM and CDR2 as ANQGSEA. V was shortened by 5 bases and J by 2 bases, with 19 bases between the two germline ends. The CDR3 is 17 residues long. CDR3 nucleotide sequence: TGCAGCGTTACAACTATTAAAGACAGAACTGGGGCCAACGTCCTGACTTTC. Protein: CSVTTIKDRTGANVLTF.

The V gene is TRBV20-1, the J gene TRBJ2-3, with 13 positions matching TRBD2. V trimming: 1 base; J trimming: 0 bases; junction bases outside the gene matches: 1. This CDR3 has 16 residues. Germline V gives CDR1 DFQATT, CDR2 SNEGSKA (reference sequence). Here the CDR3 reads CSARGGLAGSTDTQYF. CDR3 coding DNA: TGCAGTGCTAGAGGGGGACTAGCGGGAAGCACAGATACGCAGTATTTT.

In this sample, this clonotype turned up many times. The chain combines TRBV20-1 with TRBJ2-3; 12 bases are a match to TRBD2. This CDR3 is built from 15 residues. Germline CDR1 is DFQATT and CDR2 is SNEGSKA (reference sequence). V dropped 4 bases and J dropped 4; count of bases not matched to a gene: 6. This CDR3 reads CSATTGTSGSDTQYF. The CDR3 DNA reads TGCAGTGCTACCACCGGGACTAGCGGGTCAGATACGCAGTATTTT.

V and J are TRBV7-2 and TRBJ2-7; a possible D gene is TRBD2 (6 bases). The V end was cut by 1 base, the J end by 3 bases, with 10 bases between. This CDR3 region has 14 residues. Germline V gene sequence: CDR1 SGHTA, CDR2 FQGNSA. The CDR3 DNA sequence: TGTGCCAGCAGCTTAGGTTGGCGGGACTACGAGCAGTACTTC. It encodes CASSLGWRDYEQYF.

This clonotype appeared many times. The chain is built from TRBV5-1 and TRBJ1-1; weak D call: TRBD1 (5 bases). Trimming removed 0 bases from V and 4 bases from J, with 19 bases in between. The CDR3 spans 17 residues. Germline V gives CDR1 SGHRS, CDR2 YFSETQ. Written as DNA, the CDR3 is TGCGCCAGCAGCTTGGCGGGTACACTAAGGGGAGGCACTGAAGCTTTCTTT. Translation gives CASSLAGTLRGGTEAFF.

There are a few counts of this clonotype. As DNA, the CDR3 is TGTGCCAGCAGCAAAGCTGGTAAAGGGACTAATCGAAACATTCAGTACTTC. Its protein is CASSKAGKGTNRNIQYF. The chain is built from TRBV21-1 and TRBJ2-4; the table's TRBD2 call for D was not verified on the DNA. TRBV21-1 corresponds to a pseudogene. CDR3 length equals 17 residues.

This clonotype was picked up a small number of times. This sequence joins TRBV12-3 or TRBV12-4 and TRBJ2-1, with D unresolved. This CDR3 spans 12 amino acids. Trimming took 5 bases from V and 5 from J, leaving 7 bases between them. The CDR3 spells CASSGPDNEQFF. The CDR3 coding sequence is TGTGCCAGCAGTGGGCCCGACAATGAGCAGTTCTTC.

V and J are TRBV12-3 or TRBV12-4 and TRBJ2-5; 9 bases agree with TRBD2. CDR3 length: 16 residues. The V and J ends lost 2 bases and 2 bases, in that order; junction bases with no gene match: 6. The DNA for the CDR3 is TGTGCCAGCAGTTTAATTAGCGGGGGACTACAAGAGACCCAGTACTTC. Its protein product is CASSLISGGLQETQYF.

A few counts support this clonotype. The CDR3 DNA reads TGTGCCACCGGGAGGAGGTCCCACCTTGAGGGCACAGATACGCAGTATTTT. This translates into CATGRRSHLEGTDTQYF. The chain uses TRBV24-1 and TRBJ2-3, with D possibly TRBD2 on 6 matching bases. V lost 9 bases and J 1 base, leaving 22 bases between the germline ends. CDR3 length equals 17 residues. CDR1 KGHDR and CDR2 SFDVKD come from the germline V gene.